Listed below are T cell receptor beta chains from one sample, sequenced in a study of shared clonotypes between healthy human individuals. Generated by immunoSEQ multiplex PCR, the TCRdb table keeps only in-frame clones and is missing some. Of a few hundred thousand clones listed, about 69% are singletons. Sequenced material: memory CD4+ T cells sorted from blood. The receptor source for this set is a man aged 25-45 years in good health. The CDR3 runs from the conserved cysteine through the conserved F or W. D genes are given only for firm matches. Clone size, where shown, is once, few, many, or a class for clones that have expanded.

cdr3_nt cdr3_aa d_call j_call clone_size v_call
TGTGCCAGCAGTTTATCGAACCGGGAAGGCTACACCTTC CASSLSNREGYTF - TRBJ1-2 - TRBV27
TGTGCCAGCAGCTTGATAGGGAGAGAGACCCAGTACTTC CASSLIGRETQYF - TRBJ2-5 - TRBV5-8
TGCGCCAGCAGCCAAGATAGAGTAAGGAATGAGCAGTTCTTC CASSQDRVRNEQFF - TRBJ2-1 - TRBV4-3
TGTGCCAGCAGCTTAATGGGGGGCTACCAAGAGACCCAGTACTTC CASSLMGGYQETQYF - TRBJ2-5 - TRBV11-2
TGTGCCATCAGGGATTCTGAGGGAGGAGATACGCAGTATTTT CAIRDSEGGDTQYF - TRBJ2-3 few TRBV10-3
TGTGCCAGCAGCTCCGGGCCAAGCACAGATACGCAGTATTTT CASSSGPSTDTQYF - TRBJ2-3 - TRBV7-6
TGTGCCAGCAGGAGACAGGGAAACTATGGCTACACCTTC CASRRQGNYGYTF TRBD1 TRBJ1-2 - TRBV6-5
TGTGCCAGCTCACCAGCCGGGGGCGCGGGCACTGAAGCTTTCTTT CASSPAGGAGTEAFF - TRBJ1-1 - TRBV18
TGTGCCAGCAGCCGTCAGCGGCTCCTCACAGATACGCAGTATTTT CASSRQRLLTDTQYF - TRBJ2-3 - TRBV7-8
TGTGCCAGCAGTGAAGCGACAAGTATGGGGGAGCTGTTTTTT CASSEATSMGELFF - TRBJ2-2 few TRBV6-1
TGCGCCAGCAGTGATATAGCGGGAGGGCTGGAGACCCAGTACTTC CASSDIAGGLETQYF TRBD2 TRBJ2-5 - TRBV10-2
TGTGCCAGCAGCTTAGATGGGACGGCGGCAGGAGCCAAAAACATTCAGTACTTC CASSLDGTAAGAKNIQYF - TRBJ2-4 - TRBV11-3
TGTGCCAGCAGTTTACCTGGGATACACTCCTACGAGCAGTACTTC CASSLPGIHSYEQYF - TRBJ2-7 - TRBV28
TGTGCCAGCTCTCCGGACAGGGGGGTAACTTTCTTT CASSPDRGVTFF TRBD1 TRBJ1-1 few TRBV18
TGTGCCAGCAGTCTAACCGGGACACCCCAGGAAGGCTACACCTTC CASSLTGTPQEGYTF - TRBJ1-2 - TRBV28
TGCGCCAGCAGCTTGGTACAGGGGGCAGATTCCCGCTCCTACAATGAGCAGTTCTTC CASSLVQGADSRSYNEQFF TRBD1 TRBJ2-1 - TRBV5-1
TGCAGCGGGGATCTTGGCGTCACTGAAGCTTTCTTT CSGDLGVTEAFF - TRBJ1-1 - TRBV29-1
TGTGCCAGCAGCCAAGAACTAGCGGGAGTTTCAGAGCAGTACTTC CASSQELAGVSEQYF TRBD2 TRBJ2-7 few TRBV14
TGTGCCAGCAGCTTAGCCAGGGTAAGGGCTAATGAGCAGTTCTTC CASSLARVRANEQFF - TRBJ2-1 - TRBV7-9
TGCGCCAGCAGCTTGGTTTGGGAGACCCAGTACTTC CASSLVWETQYF - TRBJ2-5 few TRBV5-1
TGCGCCAGCAGCCAAGCGGGTGAGCAGTACTTC CASSQAGEQYF - TRBJ2-7 - TRBV4-1
TGTGCCAGCAGCCCCAGAAGGGGCACCGGGGAGCTGTTTTTT CASSPRRGTGELFF - TRBJ2-2 - TRBV28